The rows below give T cell receptor beta chains drawn from one sample of a study of T cell clones after liver transplantation. The protocol was immunoSEQ multiplex PCR, while the TCRdb copy is restricted to in-frame clones and leaves out a portion. The sample has some 110,000 clones, roughly 80% seen once. Material: CD4+ T cells from blood, obtained before liver transplant. These receptors originate from a human donor who received a liver transplant. Each CDR3 is given with its conserved first and last residue. The D gene is left open where the match is weak. Expanded clones are given a class, and other clones once, few, many or no size at all.

D,J,size,V,CDR3,DNA
TRBD2,TRBJ2-1,few,TRBV6-6,CASSRTSGGAGEQFF,TGTGCCAGCAGTCGGACTAGCGGGGGGGCAGGTGAGCAGTTCTTC
-,TRBJ2-2,-,TRBV19,CASDRQSKTGELFF,TGTGCCAGCGATCGACAGAGCAAAACCGGGGAGCTGTTTTTT
-,TRBJ1-3,once,TRBV4-1,CASSPGRISGNTIYF,TGCGCCAGCAGCCCGGGACGGATCTCTGGAAACACCATATATTTT
-,TRBJ1-1,-,TRBV7-8,CASSATGWSTEAFF,TGTGCCAGCAGCGCCACAGGCTGGAGCACTGAAGCTTTCTTT
TRBD2,TRBJ2-4,-,TRBV28,CASSSGLVPTIQYF,TGTGCCAGCAGTTCGGGACTAGTTCCGACCATTCAGTACTTC
-,TRBJ2-1,-,TRBV21-1,CASKIGDSSYNEQFF,TGTGCCAGCAAGATAGGGGACAGTTCCTACAATGAGCAGTTCTTC
TRBD2,TRBJ2-3,-,TRBV27,CASSGRTSGSSSTDTQYF,TGTGCCAGCAGTGGACGGACTAGCGGTTCCTCTAGCACAGATACGCAGTATTTT
TRBD2,TRBJ2-5,-,TRBV29-1,CSAVGAGVETQYF,TGCAGCGCCGTTGGGGCGGGAGTAGAGACCCAGTACTTC
-,TRBJ2-5,-,TRBV28,CASSPGAGTQYF,TGTGCCAGCAGCCCAGGGGCTGGGACCCAGTACTTC
TRBD2,TRBJ2-1,-,TRBV10-3,CAISAAGPSDNEQFF,TGTGCCATCAGTGCAGCGGGACCGTCGGACAATGAGCAGTTCTTC
-,TRBJ1-1,-,TRBV5-1,CASSLGTVGTTEAFF,TGCGCCAGCAGCTTGGGGACAGTGGGAACCACTGAAGCTTTCTTT
-,TRBJ2-7,-,TRBV27,CASNSLGRGRTYEQYF,TGTGCCAGCAACTCCCTTGGCAGGGGAAGAACCTACGAGCAGTACTTC
-,TRBJ2-1,few,TRBV28,CASSLFRVGNEQFF,TGTGCCAGCAGTTTATTTAGGGTTGGGAATGAGCAGTTCTTC
-,TRBJ1-6,-,TRBV7-2,CASTFGVANNSPLHF,TGTGCCAGCACCTTCGGGGTGGCGAATAATTCACCCCTCCACTTT
-,TRBJ1-2,once,TRBV10-3,CAIGGLPNYGYTF,TGTGCCATCGGGGGGTTACCTAACTATGGCTACACCTTC
TRBD1,TRBJ1-1,-,TRBV18,CASSPSQGAMAEAFF,TGTGCCAGCTCACCAAGCCAGGGGGCGATGGCTGAAGCTTTCTTT
TRBD1,TRBJ1-3,-,TRBV7-3,CASSHPDRGGGNTIYF,TGTGCCAGCAGCCACCCAGACAGGGGAGGAGGAAACACCATATATTTT
-,TRBJ1-5,few,TRBV28,CASSLPKQGGQPQHF,TGTGCCAGCAGTTTACCGAAACAGGGAGGACAGCCCCAGCATTTT
-,TRBJ2-1,many,TRBV10-3,CAVSDPLGNEQFF,TGTGCCGTTTCGGACCCCCTTGGGAATGAGCAGTTCTTC
TRBD1,TRBJ2-2,-,TRBV18,CASSPYLQGSGELFF,TGTGCCAGCTCACCCTACTTACAGGGGTCCGGGGAGCTGTTTTTT
-,TRBJ1-2,-,TRBV6-5,CASRGSGPNYGYTF,TGTGCCAGCCGAGGGTCAGGGCCTAACTATGGCTACACCTTC
TRBD1,TRBJ1-4,-,TRBV5-8,CASSPGQGNLNEKLFF,TGTGCCAGCAGCCCGGGACAGGGGAATTTGAATGAAAAACTGTTTTTT
-,TRBJ2-3,few,TRBV30,CAWTPSTDTQYF,TGTGCCTGGACCCCGTCCACAGATACGCAGTATTTT
-,TRBJ2-6,-,TRBV5-8,CASSLSPGRVGANVLTF,TGTGCCAGCAGCTTGTCTCCGGGTAGGGTTGGGGCCAACGTCCTGACTTTC
-,TRBJ2-2,-,TRBV11-3,CASSLDRERTGELFF,TGTGCCAGCAGCTTAGACAGGGAACGCACCGGGGAGCTGTTTTTT
TRBD2,TRBJ2-7,-,TRBV19,CASSGSSGNLYEQYF,TGTGCCAGTAGTGGGTCTAGCGGGAATTTGTACGAGCAGTACTTC
TRBD2,TRBJ2-7,-,TRBV27,CASRRLAGLQHEQYF,TGTGCCAGCCGAAGACTAGCGGGGCTCCAACACGAGCAGTACTTC
-,TRBJ1-1,-,TRBV6-6,CASSYSAGNTEAFF,TGTGCCAGCAGTTACTCGGCGGGGAACACTGAAGCTTTCTTT
TRBD2,TRBJ2-3,-,TRBV7-9,CASSYDRLAGVVDTQYF,TGTGCCAGCAGCTACGACAGACTAGCGGGAGTGGTAGATACGCAGTATTTT
-,TRBJ1-4,-,TRBV14,CASSQDLINEKLFF,TGTGCCAGCAGCCAAGATTTGATTAATGAAAAACTGTTTTTT
-,TRBJ1-1,-,TRBV5-7,CASSLASRGTEAFF,TGTGCCAGCAGCTTGGCCAGTCGGGGCACTGAAGCTTTCTTT
TRBD1,TRBJ1-3,-,TRBV7-2,CASSATGGFGNTIYF,TGTGCCAGCAGCGCTACAGGGGGCTTTGGAAACACCATATATTTT
-,TRBJ2-3,-,TRBV2,CASSESSDTQYF,TGTGCCAGCAGTGAGTCATCGGATACGCAGTATTTT
-,TRBJ1-4,-,TRBV4-1,CASSYGANEKLFF,TGCGCCAGCAGCTATGGGGCTAATGAAAAACTGTTTTTT
-,TRBJ2-1,-,TRBV5-1,CASSLVASSYNEQFF,TGCGCCAGCAGCTTGGTCGCAAGCTCCTACAATGAGCAGTTCTTC
TRBD2,TRBJ2-3,-,TRBV5-1,CASSFFPWGSGGPQDTQYF,TGCGCCAGCAGTTTTTTTCCGTGGGGTAGCGGGGGGCCCCAGGATACGCAGTATTTT
TRBD2,TRBJ2-2,-,TRBV4-2,CASSQSPGLAGPSTGELFF,TGTGCCAGCAGCCAATCCCCGGGACTAGCGGGCCCCAGCACCGGGGAGCTGTTTTTT
-,TRBJ2-7,once,TRBV28,CASGVAYEQYF,TGTGCCAGTGGGGTTGCCTACGAGCAGTACTTC
TRBD2,TRBJ2-7,-,TRBV11-2,CASSPLLAGVSDEQYF,TGTGCCAGCAGCCCCTTACTAGCGGGAGTATCGGACGAGCAGTACTTC
TRBD2,TRBJ2-3,-,TRBV9,CASSVDSAGGWADTQYF,TGTGCCAGCAGCGTCGACTCAGCGGGAGGGTGGGCAGATACGCAGTATTTT